The entry that follows covers one T cell receptor (beta chain) sequence. The antigen this receptor binds is unknown. The sample holds no much larger clone one base away, and base qualities are not on file. This specimen comes from a study of beta chain features in type 1 diabetes (dated by TCRdb to between 2017 and 2018). A note on the overall study: Mean age, gender distribution, total cell number and subset yield were not different between patients and healthy donors. Regulatory and stem cell-like memory subsets were isolated from only 8 patients and roughly eight healthy donors, whereas naive and central memory subsets came from all 28 donors. Across all samples, 90 million to 130 million sorted cells were examined, and cell number per subset correlated strongly with RNA yield. In the study, TCRB repertoires of sorted circulating CD4+ T cell subsets from recently diagnosed type 1 diabetes patients were compared with those of matched healthy donors.

What the work shows at the level of the full study, not this receptor alone: A moderate but significant shortening of TCRB CDR3 length was observed in type 1 diabetes patients in all four CD4+ subsets. The naive, central memory and regulatory TCRB repertoires appeared to resemble one another more closely among patients than among healthy donors. Sequencing cDNA rather than genomic DNA could over-represent highly expressing activated cells, although activation and CD3 levels did not differ between groups. Patients with type 1 diabetes made fewer insertions and deleted more nucleotides at VDJ recombination sites, implying thymic rearrangement abnormalities. Shorter templates might have been favored by PCR, but patient and control samples were amplified and corrected together, so both groups would have been affected equally by any skew. Because the HLA sub-analyses included only small numbers of individuals, any influence of HLA type on TCRB rearrangement was left unresolved.

The germline V gene yields SGHTA for CDR1 and FQGNSA for CDR2. The CDR3 sequence holds 14 residues, the cysteine and phenylalanine included. CDR3 DNA is the only sequence kept; it has 42 bases, read in frame from the first base. V and J are truncated by 5 bases and 4 bases respectively, leaving an intervening sequence of 14 bases. The entire isolated RNA was reverse transcribed using the High Capacity cDNA Reverse Transcription Kit, and thus expressed TCRB transcripts were sequenced. Naive, central memory and regulatory T cell samples underwent deep immunoSEQ sequencing, averaging about 3.5 million total reads per sample. After sorted cells were lysed in RLT buffer, RNA was extracted with DNase-treated RNeasy Micro or Mini kits, with the choice depending on cell number. Each cell subset was processed separately to prevent cross-contamination, with patient and healthy donor samples processed together. The immunoSEQ multiplex PCR was used to amplify TCRB sequences from cDNA, generating 87-bp fragments that spanned the CDR3 region. Sequencing of the amplicons was performed on the Illumina HiSeq platform. Regarding the original processing steps: Synthetic template baselines were used to correct PCR bias computationally, reads within Hamming distance 2 were collapsed, and singletons that could not be merged were discarded. Reads were aligned against IMGT so that V, D and J genes, CDR3 length and insertions or deletions at six rearrangement sites could be assigned. Within each subset, clonotype counts were normalized to the number of sorted cells before true diversity and Gini coefficients were calculated with the tcR R package. Repertoire sharing was quantified using the overlap coefficient calculated on TCRB nucleotide sequences. As a proxy for the pre-selection repertoire, out-of-frame TCRB sequences from naive cells were analyzed. Held by TCRdb, this immuneACCESS table contains in-frame sequences only and omits some clones. Under half of the omission traces to an unresolved V gene where checked; the cause of the rest is unknown. V, J and clone size are those of that table, while D and trimming were read from the DNA. The sample table lists 450,000 or so clones, approximately 10% of them with a count of one. Over 0.04% of the sample lies in the top ten.

Each donor gave one peripheral blood draw, averaging approximately 120 mL, which was collected into heparinised tubes. Naive, central memory, regulatory and stem cell-like memory CD4+ T cells were sorted on a BD FACSAria II using a panel including CD45RO, CCR7, CD25, CD127, CD95 and CD27. Purity was above 95% for every sorted population. PBMCs were isolated right away by Lymphoprep density gradient centrifugation and were stained directly, without culture. To minimize batch effects, samples were stained and sorted in pairs, one healthy donor with one patient per experiment. This TCR came from a woman aged 18-29 years in good health. What was sequenced was naive CD4+ T cells from blood. The sample's cell subset or site label, in plain terms: true naive CD4+ T cells. In this chain, TRBV7-2 is recombined with TRBJ2-5, with the D gene not clear enough to name. The CDR3 protein is CASSRTAAVETQYF. DNA sequence: TGTGCCAGCAGCCGAACCGCCGCAGTAGAGACCCAGTACTTC.